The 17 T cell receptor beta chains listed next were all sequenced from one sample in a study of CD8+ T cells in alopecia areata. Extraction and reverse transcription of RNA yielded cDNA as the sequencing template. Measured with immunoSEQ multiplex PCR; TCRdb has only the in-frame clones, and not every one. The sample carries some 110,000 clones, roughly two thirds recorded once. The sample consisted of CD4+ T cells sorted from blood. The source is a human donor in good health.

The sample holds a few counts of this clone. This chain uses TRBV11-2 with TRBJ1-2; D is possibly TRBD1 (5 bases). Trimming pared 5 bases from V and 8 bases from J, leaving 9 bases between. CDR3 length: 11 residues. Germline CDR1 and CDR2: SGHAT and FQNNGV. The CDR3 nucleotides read TGTGCCAGCAGCCTGCGGGGCGGCTACACCTTC. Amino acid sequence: CASSLRGGYTF.

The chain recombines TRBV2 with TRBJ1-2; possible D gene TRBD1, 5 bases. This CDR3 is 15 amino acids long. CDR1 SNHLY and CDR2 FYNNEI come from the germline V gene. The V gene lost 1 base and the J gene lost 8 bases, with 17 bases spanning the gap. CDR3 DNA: TGTGCCAGCAGTGAAGGGGGCCTGACCGCGAGCGGCTACACCTTC. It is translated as CASSEGGLTASGYTF.

CDR3 in DNA: TGTGCCAGCAGTATTAATGGACAGGGTCATACCGGGGAGCTGTTTTTT. It is translated as CASSINGQGHTGELFF. The chain uses TRBV28 and TRBJ2-2, with 8 bases lining up with TRBD1. This CDR3 has 16 amino acids. The germline CDR1 and CDR2 sequences are MDHEN and SYDVKM. With V trimmed by 5 bases and J by 5 bases, 10 bases remained unmatched.

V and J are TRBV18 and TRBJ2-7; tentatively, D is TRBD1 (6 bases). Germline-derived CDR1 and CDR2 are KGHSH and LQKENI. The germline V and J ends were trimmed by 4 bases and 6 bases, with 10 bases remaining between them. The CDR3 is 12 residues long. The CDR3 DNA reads TGTGCCAGCTCACAACAGGGATCCGAGCAGTACTTC. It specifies CASSQQGSEQYF.

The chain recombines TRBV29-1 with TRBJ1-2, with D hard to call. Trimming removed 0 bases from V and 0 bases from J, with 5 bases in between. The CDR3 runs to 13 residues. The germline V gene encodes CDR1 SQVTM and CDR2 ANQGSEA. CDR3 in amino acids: CSVEDGPNYGYTF. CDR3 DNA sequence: TGCAGCGTTGAAGATGGACCTAACTATGGCTACACCTTC. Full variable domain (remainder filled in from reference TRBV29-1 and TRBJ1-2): SAVISQKPSRDICQRGTSLTIQCQVDSQVTMMFWYRQQPGQSLTLIATANQGSEATYESGFVIDKFPISRPNLTFSTLTVSNMSPEDSSIYLCSVEDGPNYGYTFGSGTRLTVV.

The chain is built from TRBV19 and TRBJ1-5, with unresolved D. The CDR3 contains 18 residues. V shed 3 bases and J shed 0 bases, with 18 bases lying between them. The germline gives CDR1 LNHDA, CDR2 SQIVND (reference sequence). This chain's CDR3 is CASSIPDKGTYSNQPQHF. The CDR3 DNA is TGTGCCAGTAGTATCCCCGATAAGGGAACTTATAGCAATCAGCCCCAGCATTTT.

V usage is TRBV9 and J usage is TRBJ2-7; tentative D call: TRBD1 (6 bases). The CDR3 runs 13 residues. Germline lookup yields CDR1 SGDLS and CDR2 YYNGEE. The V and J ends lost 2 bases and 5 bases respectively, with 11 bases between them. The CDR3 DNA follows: TGTGCCAGCAGCGTCCAGGGGACCCACGAGCAGTACTTC. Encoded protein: CASSVQGTHEQYF.

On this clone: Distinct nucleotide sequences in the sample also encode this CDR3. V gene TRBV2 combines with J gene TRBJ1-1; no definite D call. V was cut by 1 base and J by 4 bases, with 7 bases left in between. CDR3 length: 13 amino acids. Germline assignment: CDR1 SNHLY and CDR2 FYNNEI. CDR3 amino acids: CASSEEEFTEAFF. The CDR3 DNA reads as TGTGCCAGCAGTGAAGAGGAGTTCACTGAAGCTTTCTTT.

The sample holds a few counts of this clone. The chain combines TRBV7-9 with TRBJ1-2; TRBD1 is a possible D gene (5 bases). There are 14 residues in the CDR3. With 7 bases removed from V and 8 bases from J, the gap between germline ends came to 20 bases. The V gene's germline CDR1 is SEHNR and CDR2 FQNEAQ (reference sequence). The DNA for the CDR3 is TGTGCCAGCACCCTGAGTCGGGGCGGTGAGGGCTACACCTTC. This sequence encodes CASTLSRGGEGYTF.

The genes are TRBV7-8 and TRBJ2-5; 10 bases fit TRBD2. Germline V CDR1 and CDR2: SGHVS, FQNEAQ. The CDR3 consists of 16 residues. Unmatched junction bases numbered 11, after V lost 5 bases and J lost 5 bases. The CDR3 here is CASSPLASGGRETQYF. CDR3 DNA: TGTGCCAGCAGCCCCCTGGCTAGCGGGGGCCGGGAGACCCAGTACTTC.

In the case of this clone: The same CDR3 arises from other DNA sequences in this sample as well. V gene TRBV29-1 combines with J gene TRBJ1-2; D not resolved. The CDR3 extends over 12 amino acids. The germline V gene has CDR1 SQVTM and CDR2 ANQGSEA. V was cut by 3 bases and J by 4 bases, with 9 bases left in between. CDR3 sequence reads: CSVDRGAYGYTF. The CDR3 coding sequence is TGCAGCGTTGATCGGGGAGCCTATGGCTACACCTTC.

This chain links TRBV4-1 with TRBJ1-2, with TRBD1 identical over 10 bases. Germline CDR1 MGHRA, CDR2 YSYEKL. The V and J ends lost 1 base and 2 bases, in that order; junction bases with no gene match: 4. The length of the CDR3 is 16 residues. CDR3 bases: TGCGCCAGCAGCCAAGGAAGGGACAGGGGAAACTATGGCTACACCTTC. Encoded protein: CASSQGRDRGNYGYTF.

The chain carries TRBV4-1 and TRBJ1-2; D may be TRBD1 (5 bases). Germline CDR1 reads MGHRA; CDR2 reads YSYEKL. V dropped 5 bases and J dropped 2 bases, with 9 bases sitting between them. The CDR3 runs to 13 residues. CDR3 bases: TGCGCCAGCAGCGTACAGGAAAACTATGGCTACACCTTC. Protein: CASSVQENYGYTF.

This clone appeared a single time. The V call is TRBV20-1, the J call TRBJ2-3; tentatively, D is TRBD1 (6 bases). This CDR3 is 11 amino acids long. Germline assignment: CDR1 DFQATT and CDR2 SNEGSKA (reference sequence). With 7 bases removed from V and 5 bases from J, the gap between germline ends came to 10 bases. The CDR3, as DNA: TGCAGTGGCCTGACAGGAGATACGCAGTATTTT. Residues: CSGLTGDTQYF.

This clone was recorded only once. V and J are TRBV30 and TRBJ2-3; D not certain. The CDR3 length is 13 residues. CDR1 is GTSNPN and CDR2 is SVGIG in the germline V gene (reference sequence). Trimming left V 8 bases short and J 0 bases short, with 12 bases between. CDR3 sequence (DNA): TGTGCCCTACGGATCCCTAGCACAGATACGCAGTATTTT. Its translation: CALRIPSTDTQYF.

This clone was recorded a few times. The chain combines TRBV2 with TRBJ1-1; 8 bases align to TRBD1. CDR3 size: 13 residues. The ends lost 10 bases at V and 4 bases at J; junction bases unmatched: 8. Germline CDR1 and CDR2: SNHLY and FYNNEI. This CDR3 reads CANGQGEGTEAFF. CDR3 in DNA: TGTGCCAATGGACAGGGCGAGGGCACTGAAGCTTTCTTT.

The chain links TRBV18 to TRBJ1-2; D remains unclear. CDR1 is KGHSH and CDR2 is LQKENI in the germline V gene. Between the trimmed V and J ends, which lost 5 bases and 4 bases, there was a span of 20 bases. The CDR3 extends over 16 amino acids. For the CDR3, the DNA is TGTGCCAGCTCATCTCGATCCGGGGTTCCCTTCTATGGCTACACCTTC. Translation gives CASSSRSGVPFYGYTF.